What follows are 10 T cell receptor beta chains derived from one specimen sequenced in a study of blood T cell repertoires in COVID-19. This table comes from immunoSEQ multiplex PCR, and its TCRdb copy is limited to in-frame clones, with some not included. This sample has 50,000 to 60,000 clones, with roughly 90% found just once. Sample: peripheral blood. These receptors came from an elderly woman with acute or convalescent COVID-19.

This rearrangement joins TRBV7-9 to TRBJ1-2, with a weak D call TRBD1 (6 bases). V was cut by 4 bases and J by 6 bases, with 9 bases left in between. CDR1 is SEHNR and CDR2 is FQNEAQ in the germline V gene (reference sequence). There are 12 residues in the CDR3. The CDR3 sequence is CASSSRGDGYTF. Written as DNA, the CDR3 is TGTGCCAGCAGCTCCAGGGGTGATGGCTACACCTTC.

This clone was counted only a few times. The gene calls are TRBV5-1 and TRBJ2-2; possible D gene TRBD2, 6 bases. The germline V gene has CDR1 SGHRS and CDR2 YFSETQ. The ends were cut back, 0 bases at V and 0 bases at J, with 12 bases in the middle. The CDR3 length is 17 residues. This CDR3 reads CASSLDPSATNTGELFF. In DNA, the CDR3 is TGCGCCAGCAGCTTGGACCCTAGCGCGACGAACACCGGGGAGCTGTTTTTT. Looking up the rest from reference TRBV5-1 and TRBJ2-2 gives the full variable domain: KAGVTQTPRYLIKTRGQQVTLSCSPISGHRSVSWYQQTPGQGLQFLFEYFSETQRNKGNFPGRFSGRQFSNSRSEMNVSTLELGDSALYLCASSLDPSATNTGELFFGEGSRLTVL.

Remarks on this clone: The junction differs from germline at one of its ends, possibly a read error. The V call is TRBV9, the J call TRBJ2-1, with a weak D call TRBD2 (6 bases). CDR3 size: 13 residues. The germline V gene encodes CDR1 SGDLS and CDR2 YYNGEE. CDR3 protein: CASSVGGSRGAVF. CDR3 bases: TGTGCCAGCAGCGTAGGGGGCTCCCGCGGGGCGGTCTTC.

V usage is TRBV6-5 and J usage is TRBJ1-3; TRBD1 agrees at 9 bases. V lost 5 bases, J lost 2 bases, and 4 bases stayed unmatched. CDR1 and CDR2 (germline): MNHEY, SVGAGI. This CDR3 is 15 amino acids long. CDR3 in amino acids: CASSRDRAAGNTIYF. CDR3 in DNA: TGTGCCAGCAGTCGGGACAGGGCGGCTGGAAACACCATATATTTT.

In DNA form, the CDR3 reads TGTGCCAGCGACAGGGGGCAAGACACTGAAGCTTTCTTT. Protein product: CASDRGQDTEAFF. The chain joins TRBV7-9 to TRBJ1-1, with 10 nucleotides matching TRBD1. Losses at the gene ends were 8 bases for V and 3 bases for J; bases not matched to a gene: 3. This CDR3 is built from 13 residues. Germline loops: CDR1 SEHNR, CDR2 FQNEAQ (reference sequence).

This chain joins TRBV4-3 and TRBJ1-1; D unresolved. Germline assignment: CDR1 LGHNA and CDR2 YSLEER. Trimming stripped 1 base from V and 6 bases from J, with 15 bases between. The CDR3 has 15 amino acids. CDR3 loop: CASSQGVSASAEAFF. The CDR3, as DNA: TGCGCCAGCAGCCAAGGCGTTTCGGCTAGCGCTGAAGCTTTCTTT.

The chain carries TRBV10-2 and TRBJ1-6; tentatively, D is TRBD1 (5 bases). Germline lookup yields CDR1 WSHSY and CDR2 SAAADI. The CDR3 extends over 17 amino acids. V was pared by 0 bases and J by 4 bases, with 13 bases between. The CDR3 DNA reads TGCGCCAGCAGTGAGTCTGCATGGGGGGGTTATAATTCACCCCTCCACTTT. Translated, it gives CASSESAWGGYNSPLHF.

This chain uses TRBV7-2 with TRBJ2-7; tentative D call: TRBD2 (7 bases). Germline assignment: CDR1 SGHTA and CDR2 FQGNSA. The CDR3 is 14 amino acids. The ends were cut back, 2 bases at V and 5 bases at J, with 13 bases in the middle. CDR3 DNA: TGTGCCAGCAGCTTATTCGGGGGGCCGAACGAGCAGTACTTC. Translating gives CASSLFGGPNEQYF.

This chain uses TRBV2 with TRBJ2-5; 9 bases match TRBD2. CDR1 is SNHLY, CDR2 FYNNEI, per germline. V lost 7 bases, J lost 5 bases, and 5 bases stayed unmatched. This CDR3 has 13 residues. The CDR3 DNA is TGTGCCAGCATCGGACTAGCGTCGGAGACCCAGTACTTC. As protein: CASIGLASETQYF.

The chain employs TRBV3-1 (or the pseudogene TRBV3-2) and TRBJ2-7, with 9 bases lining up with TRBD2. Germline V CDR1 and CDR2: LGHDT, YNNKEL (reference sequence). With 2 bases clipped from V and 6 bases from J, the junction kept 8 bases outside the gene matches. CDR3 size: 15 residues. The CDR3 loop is CASSQTSGTSSEQYF. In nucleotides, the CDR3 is TGTGCCAGCAGCCAAACCTCCGGGACTAGCAGCGAGCAGTACTTC.